Below are 5 T cell receptor beta chains sequenced from a single sample in a study of radiation and T cells in renal cell carcinoma. Treatment defined: 15 Gy SBRT to primary tumor, nephrectomy 4 weeks later. Assay used: immunoSEQ multiplex PCR; TCRdb lists only in-frame clones, some missing. The repertoire holds roughly 12,000 clones, 30% to 40% seen once, with 15% to 17% in the top ten. The input for sequencing was tumor tissue, taken from a patient whose treatment included radiotherapy and nephrectomy. The receptors derive from a man aged 55 to 70 with renal cell carcinoma.

V usage is TRBV19 and J usage is TRBJ1-4, with TRBD1 matching over 8 bases. Trimming took 7 bases from V and 8 from J; bases not matched to a gene: 12. Germline-derived CDR1 and CDR2 are LNHDA and SQIVND (reference sequence). This CDR3 contains 15 residues. The CDR3 loop reads CASKTGVLEGEKLFF. The CDR3 DNA reads as TGTGCCAGTAAGACAGGGGTCTTAGAGGGCGAAAAACTGTTTTTT.

The chain employs TRBV5-1 and TRBJ2-1; 12 bases are a match to TRBD1. Germline lookup yields CDR1 SGHRS and CDR2 YFSETQ. The CDR3 extends over 15 amino acids. V shed 3 bases and J 10 bases; nucleotides not matched to a gene: 8. In DNA form, the CDR3 reads TGCGCCAGCAGCTGGGGGACAGGGGGCGAAGTGGAGCAGTTCTTC. Its translation is CASSWGTGGEVEQFF.

V usage is TRBV27 and J usage is TRBJ2-1, with 9 bases fitting TRBD1. CDR3 length equals 16 residues. V was clipped by 6 bases and J by 6 bases; unmatched bases: 12. The germline gives CDR1 MNHEY, CDR2 SMNVEV (reference sequence). The CDR3 loop is CASRTFTGQGFNEQFF. The CDR3, as DNA: TGTGCCAGCAGGACCTTTACGGGACAGGGATTCAATGAGCAGTTCTTC.

This clone was counted between two and nine times. The chain links TRBV19 to TRBJ1-6; unclear D gene. The CDR3 extends over 11 amino acids. The V end lost 9 bases, the J end lost 10 bases, and 10 bases lay between the germline ends. Germline V gene lookup returns CDR1 LNHDA and CDR2 SQIVND (reference sequence). The CDR3: CARTRGSPLHF. In nucleotides, the CDR3 is TGTGCCAGAACTAGAGGGTCACCCCTCCACTTT. Looking up the rest from reference TRBV19 and TRBJ1-6 gives the full variable domain: DGGITQSPKYLFRKEGQNVTLSCEQNLNHDAMYWYRQDPGQGLRLIYYSQIVNDFQKGDIAEGYSVSREKKESFPLTVTSAQKNPTAFYLCARTRGSPLHFGNGTRLTVT.

Ten or more counts support this clone. This chain uses TRBV7-9 with TRBJ2-5; 7 nucleotides align to TRBD2. V dropped 0 bases and J dropped 2; count of bases not matched to a gene: 6. Germline V gene sequence: CDR1 SEHNR, CDR2 FQNEAQ (reference sequence). The CDR3 consists of 16 residues. The chain's CDR3 is CASSLALLAAQETQYF. CDR3 nucleotides: TGTGCCAGCAGCTTAGCGCTGCTAGCGGCGCAAGAGACCCAGTACTTC.